These 31 T cell receptor beta chains came from one sample sequenced in a study of T cells after yellow fever vaccination. TCRdb ran MiXCR on the 5' RACE reads and lists one entry per CDR3 protein. The table has some 320,000 distinct CDR3 sequences, about 4% seen once; the top ten hold 20% to 25%. Sequenced material: PBMCs, taken 5 days after the yellow fever booster vaccination. The receptors here all came from a man between 18 and 29 years old who received the YFV17D yellow fever vaccine.

The table lists this clonotype with a few counts. The rearrangement uses TRBV30 and TRBJ2-2; D may match TRBD1 or TRBD2 (6 bases each). CDR1 is GTSNPN, CDR2 SVGIG, per germline (reference sequence). The CDR3 is 16 residues long. Trimming removed 4 bases from V and 3 bases from J, with 18 bases in between. The CDR3 DNA reads as TGTGCCTGGACCGGGGGCGGCGCCGCGTACACCGGGGAGCTGTTTTTT. This sequence encodes CAWTGGGAAYTGELFF.

This clonotype was seen a handful of times. The chain links TRBV5-1 to TRBJ2-7; maybe TRBD1 (6 bases). CDR1 and CDR2 from the germline V gene are SGHRS and YFSETQ. CDR3 length: 14 amino acids. V was pared by 0 bases and J by 3 bases, with 10 bases between. The CDR3 DNA sequence: TGCGCCAGCAGCTTGGCCCCAGGGGACTACGAGCAGTACTTC. It specifies CASSLAPGDYEQYF.

This chain links TRBV4-3 with TRBJ1-3, with D maybe TRBD1 (5 bases). V was clipped by 4 bases and J by 1 base, with 29 bases between them. Germline V gene sequence: CDR1 LGHNA, CDR2 YSLEER. This CDR3 has 21 residues. The CDR3 spells CASSRYSVAQARGRSGNTIYF. CDR3 DNA sequence: TGCGCCAGCAGCCGATACTCAGTGGCACAGGCTCGCGGGCGGTCTGGAAACACCATATATTTT.

J is TRBJ2-3 and V is TRBV10-3; 9 bases are a match to TRBD1. Trimming at V came to 9 bases and at J to 5 bases, leaving 6 bases not matched to a gene. Germline values: CDR1 ENHRY, CDR2 SYGVKD. The CDR3 consists of 13 residues. CDR3 residues: CAIEQGAGDTQYF. CDR3 bases: TGTGCCATTGAACAGGGGGCGGGAGATACGCAGTATTTT.

The V gene is TRBV18, the J gene TRBJ1-2; D possibly corresponds to TRBD1 (5 bases). From germline, CDR1 is KGHSH and CDR2 LQKENI. The CDR3 totals 17 residues. The V gene lost 2 bases and the J gene lost 1 base, with 17 bases spanning the gap. The CDR3 nucleotides are TGTGCCAGCTCACCATTAGAGACAGCGGATGGTAACTATGGCTACACCTTC. Protein: CASSPLETADGNYGYTF. Based on the CDR3 plus reference TRBV18 and TRBJ1-2, the full variable domain is NAGVMQNPRHLVRRRGQEARLRCSPMKGHSHVYWYRQLPEEGLKFMVYLQKENIIDESGMPKERFSAEFPKEGPSILRIQQVVRGDSAAYFCASSPLETADGNYGYTFGSGTRLTVV.

This clonotype has ten or more counts. The rearrangement joins TRBV5-1 to TRBJ2-5; D is unresolved. The CDR3 is 13 residues long. Germline V CDR1 and CDR2: SGHRS, YFSETQ. Deletions cut 2 bases from V and 5 bases from J, with 10 bases between. DNA of the CDR3: TGCGCCAGCAGCTTCTCCAAGTCGGAGACCCAGTACTTC. It yields the protein CASSFSKSETQYF.

The chain has TRBV7-2 and TRBJ1-4; D remains ambiguous. Germline CDR1 and CDR2: SGHTA and FQGNSA. The CDR3 spans 14 residues. The germline V and J ends were trimmed by 7 bases and 0 bases, with 9 bases remaining between them. In nucleotides, the CDR3 is TGTGCCAGCACCACGTTTCCAACTAATGAAAAACTGTTTTTT. Its protein is CASTTFPTNEKLFF. The full variable domain, completed using reference TRBV7-2 and TRBJ1-4, is GAGVSQSPSNKVTEKGKDVELRCDPISGHTALYWYRQSLGQGLEFLIYFQGNSAPDKSGLPSDRFSAERTGGSVSTLTIQRTQQEDSAVYLCASTTFPTNEKLFFGSGTQLSVL.

The gene calls are TRBV4-3 and TRBJ2-5; 12 bases map to TRBD2. Trimming removed 4 bases from V and 1 base from J; junction bases left unmatched: 7. CDR1 and CDR2 (germline): LGHNA, YSLEER. The CDR3 contains 17 residues. Here the CDR3 DNA reads TGCGCCAGCAGCCGGCTTGGGACTAGCGGGTTCCAAGAGACCCAGTACTTC. This gives the protein CASSRLGTSGFQETQYF.

This clonotype turned up a few times. A read error may be the cause here, since a much bigger clone is one base away. The chain is built from TRBV7-3 and TRBJ2-3, with 8 bases fitting TRBD2. The germline V gene encodes CDR1 SGHTA and CDR2 FQGTGA. V lost 5 bases to trimming and J lost 8 bases; unmatched junction nucleotides: 3. CDR3 length: 12 amino acids. The CDR3 nucleotides read TGTGCCAGCAGCCCGGGGGGGGGTACGCAGTATTTT. It translates to CASSPGGGTQYF.

This rearrangement joins TRBV5-1 to TRBJ2-3; D might be TRBD1 or TRBD2, each matching 10 bases. Germline V gene lookup returns CDR1 SGHRS and CDR2 YFSETQ. V lost 3 bases to trimming and J lost 2 bases, with 25 bases between them. The CDR3 consists of 19 residues. The CDR3 protein is CASSWGQGLLAGITDTQYF. The CDR3 region has the DNA TGCGCCAGCAGCTGGGGACAGGGGTTACTAGCGGGGATCACAGATACGCAGTATTTT.

V usage is TRBV12-3 or TRBV12-4 and J usage is TRBJ1-1; D may be TRBD1 (6 bases). This CDR3 is 13 amino acids long. Deletions cut 7 bases from V and 4 bases from J, with 13 bases between. CDR3 region: CASNTGQVTEAFF. CDR3 DNA: TGTGCCAGCAATACGGGACAAGTCACTGAAGCTTTCTTT.

This clonotype has just a few counts. The chain couples TRBV7-2 to TRBJ2-5, with a weak D call TRBD1 (5 bases). V lost 6 bases to trimming and J lost 5 bases, with 16 bases between them. The CDR3 contains 14 residues. CDR1 and CDR2 (germline): SGHTA, FQGNSA. The CDR3 DNA follows: TGTGCCAGCAGTCCCTCAGGGTCATTGGAGACCCAGTACTTC. Encoded protein: CASSPSGSLETQYF.

Only a few counts were recorded for this clonotype. This rearrangement joins TRBV20-1 to TRBJ2-3, with 7 bases lining up with TRBD2. This CDR3 has 15 amino acids. Germline trimming cut 4 bases from V and 3 bases from J; bases unmatched to any gene: 10. From germline, CDR1 is DFQATT and CDR2 SNEGSKA (reference sequence). In DNA form, the CDR3 reads TGCAGTGCTAATCAACAGCGGGGTTGGACAGATACGCAGTATTTT. Its protein product is CSANQQRGWTDTQYF.

The chain joins TRBV7-2 to TRBJ1-6, with D unresolved. Germline lookup yields CDR1 SGHTA and CDR2 FQGNSA. This CDR3 is 15 amino acids long. The V gene lost 5 bases and the J gene lost 10 bases, with 18 bases spanning the gap. The DNA of the CDR3 is TGTGCCAGCAGCCCCCGGACGCGGTCTAACTCACCCCTCCACTTT. Protein product: CASSPRTRSNSPLHF.

The table lists this clonotype with a few counts. The V and J genes are TRBV5-1 and TRBJ1-1, with D possibly TRBD1 on 5 matching bases. The CDR3 extends over 15 amino acids. Trimming cost V 4 bases and J 4 bases, with 17 bases left between them. The germline gives CDR1 SGHRS, CDR2 YFSETQ. CDR3: CASSRDRASGTEAFF. The DNA of the CDR3 is TGCGCCAGCAGCCGAGACAGAGCGAGTGGCACTGAAGCTTTCTTT.

A few counts support this clonotype. The chain couples TRBV20-1 to TRBJ1-2; D is perhaps TRBD1 (5 bases). The CDR3 has 14 amino acids. Germline loops: CDR1 DFQATT, CDR2 SNEGSKA (reference sequence). The V end lost 1 base, the J end lost 2 bases, and 11 bases lay between the germline ends. The CDR3 spells CSARVSTGNYGYTF. As DNA, the CDR3 is TGCAGTGCTAGAGTTTCCACAGGAAACTATGGCTACACCTTC.

This clonotype was counted many times. The chain recombines TRBV14 with TRBJ1-2; possible D gene TRBD1, 6 bases. The CDR3 has 16 residues. The V end lost 2 bases, the J end lost 4 bases, and 17 bases lay between the germline ends. Germline V CDR1 and CDR2: SGHDN, FVKESK. Written as DNA, the CDR3 is TGTGCCAGCAGCCAAAGCAAGAAACAGGGCTTCTATGGCTACACCTTC. Protein product: CASSQSKKQGFYGYTF.

In the case of this clonotype: The junction differs from germline at one of its ends, possibly a read error. The rearrangement uses TRBV29-1 and TRBJ1-1, with 7 positions matching TRBD1. The germline V gene has CDR1 SQVTM and CDR2 ANQGSEA. The CDR3 is made up of 9 amino acids. The CDR3: CSVEGAAVF. The CDR3 DNA follows: TGCAGCGTGGAGGGGGCGGCGGTCTTT.

The rearrangement uses TRBV2 and TRBJ1-6; D may be TRBD1 (5 bases). The CDR3 runs to 14 residues. CDR1 and CDR2 (germline): SNHLY, FYNNEI. Trimming cost V 6 bases and J 4 bases, with 10 bases left between them. The CDR3 sequence: CASRGDSYNSPLHF. The CDR3 DNA reads as TGTGCCAGCAGGGGAGACAGTTATAATTCACCCCTCCACTTT.

V usage is TRBV7-2 and J usage is TRBJ2-7, with 7 bases matching TRBD2. The CDR3 totals 14 residues. The germline CDR1 and CDR2 sequences are SGHTA and FQGNSA. J was trimmed by 2 bases and V by 4 bases; bases with no gene match: 5. CDR3 nucleotide sequence: TGTGCCAGCAGCTGGGACGGGGGGACCTACGAGCAGTACTTC. Residues: CASSWDGGTYEQYF.

This clonotype was seen only a few times. This may come from a read error, since a much larger clone is one base off. The V call is TRBV12-3 or TRBV12-4, the J call TRBJ2-3; weak D call: TRBD2 (5 bases). V was shortened by 0 bases and J by 4 bases, with 5 bases between the two germline ends. The CDR3 consists of 13 residues. CDR3 residues: CASSLAEADTQYF. In DNA form, the CDR3 reads TGTGCCAGCAGTTTAGCGGAGGCAGATACGCAGTATTTT.

The chain joins TRBV24-1 to TRBJ2-1; 10 bases map to TRBD1. CDR3 length: 15 residues. V lost 3 bases and J lost 8; bases outside the gene matches: 6. In germline, CDR1 is KGHDR, CDR2 SFDVKD. Here the CDR3 reads CATSDRGTGEDEQFF. In DNA form, the CDR3 reads TGTGCCACCAGTGATCGGGGGACAGGGGAGGATGAGCAGTTCTTC.

V usage is TRBV5-6 and J usage is TRBJ2-7, with a weak D call TRBD1 (5 bases). CDR1 and CDR2 from the germline V gene are SGHDT and YYEEEE. The CDR3 is 15 residues long. The V end lost 0 bases, the J end lost 5 bases, and 15 bases lay between the germline ends. Here the CDR3 reads CASSLVGRVDHEQYF. CDR3 in DNA: TGTGCCAGCAGCTTGGTCGGCAGGGTGGACCACGAGCAGTACTTC.

This clonotype was found a few times. This chain uses TRBV20-1 with TRBJ2-1; 11 bases line up with TRBD2. Germline lookup yields CDR1 DFQATT and CDR2 SNEGSKA (reference sequence). The V and J ends lost 5 bases and 8 bases, in that order; junction bases with no gene match: 14. CDR3 length equals 16 residues. As DNA, the CDR3 is TGCAGTGCTGAAGGGATAGCGGGGGGGACAGGACATGAGCAGTTCTTC. It is translated as CSAEGIAGGTGHEQFF.

The chain is built from TRBV20-1 and TRBJ2-1; 14 positions match TRBD2. The length of the CDR3 is 17 residues. Germline CDR1 DFQATT, CDR2 SNEGSKA (reference sequence). Losses at the gene ends were 6 bases for V and 0 bases for J; bases not matched to a gene: 7. The CDR3 coding sequence is TGCAGTGCCCTGACTAGCGGGGGGGCCAGCTCCTACAATGAGCAGTTCTTC. Protein sequence: CSALTSGGASSYNEQFF.

CDR3 sequence reads: CASSFRDPENTEAFF. The CDR3 nucleotides are TGTGCCAGCAGTTTCCGGGACCCAGAGAACACTGAAGCTTTCTTT. The chain uses TRBV6-5 and TRBJ1-1, with D maybe TRBD1 (5 bases). This CDR3 has 15 amino acids. Germline V gives CDR1 MNHEY, CDR2 SVGAGI. The germline V and J ends were trimmed by 4 bases and 1 base, with 13 bases remaining between them.

This clonotype was observed many times. This chain joins TRBV20-1 and TRBJ2-3; TRBD2 matches at 9 bases. The germline V gene encodes CDR1 DFQATT and CDR2 SNEGSKA (reference sequence). This CDR3 region has 15 residues. V trimming: 2 bases; J trimming: 5 bases; junction bases outside the gene matches: 8. Here the CDR3 reads CSARLSGGPGDTQYF. In DNA form, the CDR3 reads TGCAGTGCTAGACTGAGCGGGGGGCCGGGAGATACGCAGTATTTT.

This clonotype was counted between two and nine times. This sequence joins TRBV27 and TRBJ2-7, with a weak D call TRBD1 (5 bases). CDR1 is MNHEY and CDR2 is SMNVEV in the germline V gene (reference sequence). The CDR3 is 14 amino acids. V gave up 5 bases and J gave up 3 bases, with 14 bases separating them. The CDR3 nucleotides are TGTGCCAGCAGTCCGCAGGGTGTTGGCTACGAGCAGTACGTC. It yields the protein CASSPQGVGYEQYV.

This clonotype was seen a handful of times. The chain employs TRBV27 and TRBJ2-7; a possible D gene is TRBD1 (5 bases). The V and J ends lost 3 bases and 4 bases respectively, with 10 bases between them. CDR3 length: 13 amino acids. Germline assignment: CDR1 MNHEY and CDR2 SMNVEV (reference sequence). CDR3 region: CASSFYPGYEQYV. In DNA form, the CDR3 reads TGTGCCAGCAGTTTCTACCCAGGGTACGAGCAGTACGTC.

V usage is TRBV4-1 and J usage is TRBJ2-2; TRBD1 agrees at 9 bases. Germline V CDR1 and CDR2: MGHRA, YSYEKL. The CDR3 length is 17 residues. The J segment lost 6 bases and the V segment lost 0 bases, leaving 8 bases of the junction unmatched. The CDR3 loop reads CASSQEGQGALPGELFF. The DNA of the CDR3 is TGCGCCAGCAGCCAAGAGGGACAGGGAGCACTACCCGGGGAGCTGTTTTTT.

This chain connects TRBV5-1 to TRBJ2-1; 12 positions match TRBD2. The length of the CDR3 is 15 residues. Trimming at V came to 0 bases and at J to 7 bases, leaving 2 bases not matched to a gene. Germline V lookup: CDR1 SGHRS, CDR2 YFSETQ. As DNA, the CDR3 is TGCGCCAGCAGCTTGGGACTAGCGGGGGTGAATGAGCAGTTCTTC. It translates to CASSLGLAGVNEQFF.